This T cell receptor (beta chain) emerged from a study of T cells in Graves' hyperthyroidism and ophthalmopathy (dated by TCRdb to 2018 to 2020). The study in broad terms: To identify TCR V-J signatures that set the groups apart, the researchers used a discovery cohort of 90 to 100 patients, made up of roughly 40 with Graves' ophthalmopathy and some 60 with stable Graves' hyperthyroidism. Prospective prediction of ophthalmopathy was tested in an independent validation cohort consisting of about 19 hyperthyroidism patients and some 16 patients who later progressed to ophthalmopathy. For training and testing, the roughly 100 patients in the discovery cohort were randomly divided in a 7:3 ratio. In more than 5 Graves' hyperthyroidism patients, the study also compared T-cell repertoires from thyroid tissue with T-cell repertoires from blood. After sampling, hyperthyroidism patients received methimazole starting at 30 mg daily, and ophthalmopathy patients received high-dose intravenous methylprednisolone. TCR Vbeta CDR3 sequencing of 120 to 150 peripheral blood samples (approximately 44 ophthalmopathy, 75 hyperthyroidism and about 17 progressor patients) is reported in the paper. Results and caveats for the whole study, not just this receptor: In validation, the model predicted progression to ophthalmopathy with roughly 70% sensitivity and approximately 78% specificity, a median of approximately 6.5 months before onset. A 13 V-J signature model separated ophthalmopathy from stable hyperthyroidism, with around 88% sensitivity and roughly 82% specificity in cross-validation and 80%/75% in testing. Sample size was not statistically predetermined, and blinding of investigators to group allocation was not performed. Most expanded thyroid clonotypes (frequency above 0.001) were also detected in blood, a finding suggesting that blood repertoires may reflect thyroid immune responses.

Per the germline V gene (reference sequence), DFQATT is the CDR1 and SNEGSKA is the CDR2. CDR3 length: 14 amino acids, cysteine to phenylalanine. The only DNA kept is the CDR3, 42 bases in frame from the first base. V is shortened by 2 bases, J by 2 bases, and the region joining them spans 10 bases. This clonotype was seen only a few times. Its target antigen remains unknown. Base-call qualities are not available, and no considerably larger clone is one nucleotide away. TCR beta CDR3 regions were amplified from RNA transcripts. For the first round of RT-PCR on the TCR CDR3, the HTBI primer set was used together with the Qiagen OneStep RT-PCR kit. The libraries were constructed in a second round of multiplex PCR and then size-selected and purified. The libraries were sequenced on an Illumina HiSeq2000 using paired-end 100 bp reads. The authors' pipeline ran thus. Raw data were processed with SOAPnuke, discarding reads with adapters, uncalled bases, mean Phred below 15, or no exact constant-primer or identifier match. High-quality paired reads were merged using COPE v1.2.5, and each unique nucleotide sequence was defined as a clonotype. Clonotypes were aligned to IMGT TRBV, TRBD and TRBJ reference segments using MiTCR v1.1. Analysis was restricted to V-J combinations with a frequency above 0.0001, which covered 99.2% of repertoires. A TCS score was defined as the ratio of F50 (clonal expansion) to E x V (chaos), with BLOSUM62-based TCRdist applied between CDR3 peptides within each V-J. Welch's t-statistics and random forest reduced several hundred V-J features to some 14, which were used in a naive Bayes classifier (R e1071). The Morisita-Horn index was used to measure how similar the thyroid and blood repertoires were. Through fastp at Q25 and MiXCR, TCRdb rebuilt clones from the public reads, retaining in-frame beta chains. Each CDR3 protein appears once, grouped with its most common genes and DNA. The authors' filters were not applied to this entry. The sample table holds about 700,000 distinct CDR3 sequences, of which about 45% were seen once. The top ten constitute 6.5% to 9% of the sample.

Exclusion was applied to patients with uncontrolled infections, other autoimmune diseases, pregnancy or lactation. Diagnoses relied on clinical symptoms, serum thyroxine and TRAb, thyroid ultrasound and orbital computed tomography. Total RNA was extracted using Trizol reagent, and RNA quality was assessed on an Agilent 2100 Bioanalyzer. The sequence derives from an adult man with Graves' disease, either hyperthyroidism or ophthalmopathy (not recorded which). Here the chain combines TRBV20-1 and TRBJ1-5, and TRBD1 may be the D gene, going by 6 matching bases. Sequenced: peripheral blood or thyroid tissue (not recorded which). The CDR3 is CSARPPGGNQPQHF. The sequence in DNA is TGCAGTGCTAGACCTCCAGGGGGCAATCAGCCCCAGCATTTT.